The sequence of this TCR beta chain was determined in a study of vaccination and CD4 T cells after COVID-19. Study details: Convalescent patients gave post-COVID blood a median about 110 days post-diagnosis, range 35 to 161. Stimulation of cells relied on overlapping spike peptides derived from SARS-CoV-2, HCoV-NL63, HCoV-OC43 and HCoV-229E.

Sequenced with the Oncomine TCR Beta short-read assay was DNA taken from cultured CD4+ T cells. In TCRdb, the PCR reads were re-called with MiXCR into one record per CDR3 protein. In the table there are roughly 15,000 distinct CDR3 sequences, 40% to 65% of which are singletons. Deletions cut 4 bases from V and 4 bases from J, with 12 bases between. This CDR3 comprises 14 residues. The germline CDR1 and CDR2 sequences are SGHDT and YYEEEE. Of note for this clonotype: Its antigen remains unknown.

Treatment meaning: approximately 11-day PBMC culture with coronavirus spike peptide pools or control peptides (ViraFEST assay). Peptide-pool expansion of antigen-specific T cells preceded TCR sequencing in ViraFEST. Half the medium was exchanged for fresh IL-2 medium on days 3 and 7. The sequence came from a human donor who had recovered from COVID-19. The chain recombines TRBV5-6 with TRBJ1-3; D not resolved. Material for sequencing was CD4+ T cells from blood, cultured in vitro. The CDR3 region is CASSLGRLGNTIYF. CDR3 sequence (DNA): TGTGCCAGCAGCCTCGGACGGCTGGGAAACACCATATATTTT.